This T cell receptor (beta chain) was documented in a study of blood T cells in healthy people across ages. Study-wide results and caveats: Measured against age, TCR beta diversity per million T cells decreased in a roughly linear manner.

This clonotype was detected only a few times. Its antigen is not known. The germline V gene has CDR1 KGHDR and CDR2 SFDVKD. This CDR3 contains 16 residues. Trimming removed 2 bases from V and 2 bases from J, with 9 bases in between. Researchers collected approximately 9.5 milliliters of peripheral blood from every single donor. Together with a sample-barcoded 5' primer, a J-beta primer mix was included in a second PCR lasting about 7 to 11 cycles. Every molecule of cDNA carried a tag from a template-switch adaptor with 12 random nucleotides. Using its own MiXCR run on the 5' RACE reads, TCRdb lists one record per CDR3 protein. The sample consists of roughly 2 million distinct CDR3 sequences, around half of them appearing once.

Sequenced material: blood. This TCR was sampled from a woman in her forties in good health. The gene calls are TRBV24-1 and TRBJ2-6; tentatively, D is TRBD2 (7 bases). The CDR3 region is CATSDWGGAGANVLTF. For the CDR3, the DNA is TGTGCCACCAGTGATTGGGGGGGCGCTGGGGCCAACGTCCTGACTTTC.